This TCR beta chain derives from a study of T cell responses to AZD1222 COVID-19 vaccine. Across the whole study: Second-dose intervals near 4 or 12 weeks were combined. Study conclusions and caveats: After two AZD1222 doses, spike-specific TCR breadth and depth rose versus day 0. Clonal diversity was possibly underestimated, and the donors were mostly white British, with more females. Among AZD1222 vaccinees, only 6 or 7 were seropositive at baseline.

Sequencing used immunoSEQ multiplex PCR; TCRdb keeps in-frame clones, though not all of them. The sample records fewer than 95,000 clones, approximately 90% being singletons. Details on this clone: Its target is unknown.

The germline CDR1 and CDR2 sequences are SEHNR and FQNEAQ (reference sequence). Trimming cost V 7 bases and J 6 bases, with 21 bases left between them. This CDR3 region has 15 residues. The source was peripheral blood, collected on day 0 of AZD1222 vaccination. The chain links TRBV7-9 to TRBJ1-2; no clear D gene. The origin of this receptor is an adult in good health. The chain's CDR3 is CASTHPATGMDGYTF. The CDR3 bases are TGTGCCAGCACCCATCCCGCCACGGGGATGGATGGCTACACCTTC.